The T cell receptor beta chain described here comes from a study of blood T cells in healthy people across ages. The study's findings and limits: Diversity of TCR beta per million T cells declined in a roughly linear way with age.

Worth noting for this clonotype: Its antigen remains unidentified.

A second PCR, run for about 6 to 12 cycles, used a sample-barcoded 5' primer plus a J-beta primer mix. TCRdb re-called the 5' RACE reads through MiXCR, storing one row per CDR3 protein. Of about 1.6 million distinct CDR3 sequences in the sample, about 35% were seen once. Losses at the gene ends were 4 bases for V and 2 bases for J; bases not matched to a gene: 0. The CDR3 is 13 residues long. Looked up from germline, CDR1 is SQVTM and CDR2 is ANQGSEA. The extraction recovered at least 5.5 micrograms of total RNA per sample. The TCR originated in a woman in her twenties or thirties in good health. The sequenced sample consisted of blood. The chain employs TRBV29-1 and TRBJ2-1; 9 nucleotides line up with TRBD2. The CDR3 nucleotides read TGCAGCGTTGTAGCGGGAGCCTACAATGAGCAGTTCTTC. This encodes CSVVAGAYNEQFF.